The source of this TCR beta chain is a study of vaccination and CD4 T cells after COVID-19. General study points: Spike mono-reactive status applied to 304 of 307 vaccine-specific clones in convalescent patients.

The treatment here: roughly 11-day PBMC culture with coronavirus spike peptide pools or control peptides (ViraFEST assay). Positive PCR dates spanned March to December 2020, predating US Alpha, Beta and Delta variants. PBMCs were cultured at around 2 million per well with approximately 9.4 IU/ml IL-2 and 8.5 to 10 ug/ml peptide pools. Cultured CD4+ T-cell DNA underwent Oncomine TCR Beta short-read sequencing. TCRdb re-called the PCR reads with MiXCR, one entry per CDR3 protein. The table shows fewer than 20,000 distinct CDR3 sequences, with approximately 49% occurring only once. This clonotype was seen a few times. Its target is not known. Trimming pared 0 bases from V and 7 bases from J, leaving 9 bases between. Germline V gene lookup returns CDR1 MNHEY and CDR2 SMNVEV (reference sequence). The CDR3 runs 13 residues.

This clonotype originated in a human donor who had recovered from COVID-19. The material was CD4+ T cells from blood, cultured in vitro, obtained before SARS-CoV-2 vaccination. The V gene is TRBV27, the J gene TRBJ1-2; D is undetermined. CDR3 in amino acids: CASSLSGRSGYTF. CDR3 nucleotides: TGTGCCAGCAGTTTATCGGGCAGATCTGGCTACACCTTC.